This T cell receptor beta chain was observed in a study of post-analysis software for immune sequencing data. Across the whole study: Recorded subtypes: relapsing-remitting, secondary progressive, progressive-relapsing; some patients unannotated.

With regard to this clonotype: The target antigen is unknown.

The TCR beta cDNA libraries contained unique molecular identifiers. The yield from roughly 1 to 10 million T cells was 500,000 or so cDNA molecules in total. Via MiXCR, TCRdb re-called the PCR reads, giving one row per CDR3 protein. The table has approximately 460,000 distinct CDR3 sequences, 45% seen once. Overall study findings and caveats: The authors found that F measure strongly co-clustered same-batch samples. Compared with controls, patients showed significantly lower normalized Chao1 diversity.

Sequenced sample: blood. The TCR sequence derives from a girl aged 5-17 years with multiple sclerosis.

The CDR3 region is CASSLAATWKPYEQYF. The DNA of the CDR3 is TGTGCCAGCAGCTTAGCGGCGACTTGGAAGCCCTACGAGCAGTACTTC. This rearrangement joins TRBV7-2 to TRBJ2-7; D gene uncertain. The germline V gene encodes CDR1 SGHTA and CDR2 FQGNSA. The CDR3 has 16 residues. V dropped 0 bases and J dropped 2 bases, with 14 bases sitting between them.